The TCR beta chain described here comes from a study of glioma-infiltrating T cells after dendritic cell vaccination. Study-level background: Dendritic cells derived from monocytes and pulsed with autologous tumor lysate formed the vaccine.

Assay: immunoSEQ multiplex PCR; the TCRdb copy retains only in-frame clones and omits some. The sample yields about 92,000 clones, 80% to 90% seen once. This receptor was identified in a human donor with glioblastoma. This sample comprised blood, obtained before dendritic cell vaccination.

In nucleotides, the CDR3 is TGTGCCAGCAGCTTATGGTACAGGGAAAAGGGCGACACTGAAGCTTTCTTT. Translating it yields CASSLWYREKGDTEAFF. This chain uses TRBV11-1 with TRBJ1-1, with D maybe TRBD1 (6 bases). Germline V gene data show CDR1 as SGHAT and CDR2 as FQDESV (reference sequence). The CDR3 is 17 residues long. V shed 2 bases and J shed 3 bases, with 19 bases lying between them.